Presented here are 17 T cell receptor beta chains from one specimen sequenced in a study of blood T cell repertoires in COVID-19. TCRdb's table, derived via immunoSEQ multiplex PCR, lists solely in-frame clones and lacks some. The table records some 330,000 clones, 70% to 90% of them present only once. The sequencing input was PBMCs or T cells enriched from blood (not recorded which). Every receptor here comes from a man in his forties or fifties in a cohort exposed to, infected with or recovered from COVID-19 (not recorded which).

V is TRBV7-9 and J is TRBJ2-3; TRBD2 agrees at 12 bases. J gave up 3 bases and V 4 bases, and 5 bases lay outside the gene matches. The germline gives CDR1 SEHNR, CDR2 FQNEAQ (reference sequence). The CDR3 length is 16 residues. The chain's CDR3 is CASSSPTSGRTDTQYF. CDR3 nucleotide sequence: TGTGCCAGCAGCTCACCTACTAGCGGGAGGACAGATACGCAGTATTTT.

This chain joins TRBV7-2 and TRBJ1-1; D is perhaps TRBD1 (5 bases). This CDR3 is 15 amino acids long. Trimming stripped 1 base from V and 0 bases from J, with 9 bases between. Germline V CDR1 and CDR2: SGHTA, FQGNSA. In DNA form, the CDR3 reads TGTGCCAGCAGCTTAGTTGGGGGGATGAACACTGAAGCTTTCTTT. The encoded protein is CASSLVGGMNTEAFF.

The CDR3 bases are TGTGCCAGTAGTAACGGACAGGGAGGGTCCTACGAGCAGTACTTC. The encoded protein is CASSNGQGGSYEQYF. The chain couples TRBV19 to TRBJ2-7, with a possible D match to TRBD1 (8 bases). Between the trimmed V and J ends, which lost 4 bases and 1 base, there was a span of 14 bases. The CDR3 contains 15 residues. Germline CDR1 reads LNHDA; CDR2 reads SQIVND (reference sequence).

A word on this clone: The sample has other DNA sequences that encode this CDR3 too. CDR3 DNA: TGTGCCAGCAGTTTATCGGGGGGGTATGGCTACACCTTC. Translating it yields CASSLSGGYGYTF. V usage is TRBV27 and J usage is TRBJ1-2, with a weak D call TRBD1 (5 bases). The CDR3 runs to 13 residues. V lost 0 bases, J lost 5 bases, and 7 bases lay in between. The germline gives CDR1 MNHEY, CDR2 SMNVEV (reference sequence).

The chain is built from TRBV18 and TRBJ1-3, with TRBD1 as a possible D gene (5 bases). CDR1 is KGHSH, CDR2 LQKENI, per germline. This CDR3 spans 15 amino acids. The ends were cut back, 0 bases at V and 2 bases at J, with 8 bases in the middle. The CDR3 nucleotides are TGTGCCAGCTCACCACCCGCAGGGACTGGAAACACCATATATTTT. Its protein is CASSPPAGTGNTIYF.

V and J are TRBV5-4 and TRBJ1-1; tentative D call: TRBD1 (6 bases). CDR1 and CDR2 (germline): SGHNT, YYREEE (reference sequence). CDR3 length: 13 residues. Trimming removed 4 bases at V and 4 bases at J, with 11 bases between. The CDR3: CASSQQGPTEAFF. In nucleotides, the CDR3 is TGTGCCAGCAGCCAGCAGGGGCCCACTGAAGCTTTCTTT. Variable domain in full (rest from reference TRBV5-4 and TRBJ1-1): ETGVTQSPTHLIKTRGQQVTLRCSSQSGHNTVSWYQQALGQGPQFIFQYYREEENGRGNFPPRFSGLQFPNYSSELNVNALELDDSALYLCASSQQGPTEAFFGQGTRLTVV.

This clone was seen once. In nucleotides, the CDR3 is TGTGCCAGCAGCCAAGGAAACGGGAGATCGAATGAGCAGTTCTTC. Translation gives CASSQGNGRSNEQFF. J is TRBJ2-1 and V is TRBV3-1 (or the pseudogene TRBV3-2), with TRBD2 as a possible D gene (6 bases). The CDR3 is 15 amino acids. V lost 1 base and J lost 7, with 14 bases in between. CDR1 LGHDT and CDR2 YNNKEL come from the germline V gene (reference sequence).

This sequence joins TRBV9 and TRBJ2-3; no definite D call. Germline V gene sequence: CDR1 SGDLS, CDR2 YYNGEE. V lost 4 bases to trimming and J lost 4 bases, with 13 bases between them. The CDR3 runs 14 residues. Here the CDR3 DNA reads TGTGCCAGCAGCCCCCGTCCTCCCCCAGATACGCAGTATTTT. This translates into CASSPRPPPDTQYF.

The rearrangement uses TRBV11-2 and TRBJ2-3, with D unresolved. CDR3 size: 14 residues. The ends were cut back, 3 bases at V and 0 bases at J, with 7 bases in the middle. CDR1 SGHAT and CDR2 FQNNGV come from the germline V gene. CDR3: CASSFSYSTDTQYF. In nucleotides, the CDR3 is TGTGCCAGCAGCTTTTCGTATAGCACAGATACGCAGTATTTT.

V gene TRBV18 combines with J gene TRBJ2-7; D perhaps matches TRBD1 (5 bases). V lost 0 bases and J lost 0, with 9 bases in between. The CDR3 runs 15 residues. Germline CDR1 KGHSH, CDR2 LQKENI. CDR3 in DNA: TGTGCCAGCTCACCACCCCAGGGATCCTCCTACGAGCAGTACTTC. This codes for CASSPPQGSSYEQYF.

This clone came up a few times. The rearrangement uses TRBV11-2 and TRBJ1-5; D is possibly TRBD1 (6 bases). CDR3 size: 14 residues. The germline V and J ends were trimmed by 2 bases and 4 bases, with 9 bases remaining between them. Germline V lookup: CDR1 SGHAT, CDR2 FQNNGV. CDR3 in amino acids: CASSLTQGNQPQHF. CDR3 coding DNA: TGTGCCAGCAGCTTAACCCAGGGGAATCAGCCCCAGCATTTT.

The sample holds a few counts of this clone. This chain joins TRBV6-4 and TRBJ2-2; D remains ambiguous. Germline values: CDR1 MRHNA, CDR2 SNTAGT. CDR3 length: 14 amino acids. Trimming pared 0 bases from V and 4 bases from J, leaving 6 bases between. CDR3 DNA: TGTGCCAGCAGTGACTCGGCAACCACCGGGGAGCTGTTTTTT. Its protein is CASSDSATTGELFF.

The chain employs TRBV7-9 and TRBJ1-5, with TRBD1 as a possible D gene (5 bases). Trimming pared 6 bases from V and 4 bases from J, leaving 13 bases between. The CDR3 length is 14 residues. Germline CDR1 SEHNR, CDR2 FQNEAQ (reference sequence). The CDR3 region is CASRPDSPNQPQHF. CDR3 sequence (DNA): TGTGCCAGCAGGCCCGACAGCCCGAATCAGCCCCAGCATTTT.

This clone was counted many times. The V call is TRBV24-1, the J call TRBJ1-2, with 9 positions matching TRBD1. Germline V CDR1 and CDR2: KGHDR, SFDVKD. There are 16 residues in the CDR3. V shed 4 bases, J shed 7 bases, and the junction held 12 bases outside the gene matches. CDR3 DNA: TGTGCCACCAGTGACCGAACCGGGACAGGGTCGACTGGCTACACCTTC. Protein: CATSDRTGTGSTGYTF.

This chain uses TRBV6-2 or TRBV6-3 with TRBJ2-1; TRBD2 is a possible D gene (6 bases). Germline CDR1 and CDR2: MNHEY and SVGEGT. V was shortened by 6 bases and J by 2 bases, with 14 bases between the two germline ends. The CDR3 consists of 15 residues. CDR3 nucleotides: TGTGCCAGCAGCCCACGGGAGTTCACCTACAATGAGCAGTTCTTC. Protein product: CASSPREFTYNEQFF.

The chain has TRBV10-2 and TRBJ1-4, with 10 bases matching TRBD1. J was trimmed by 7 bases and V by 6 bases; bases with no gene match: 8. There are 15 residues in the CDR3. Per the germline V gene, CDR1 is WSHSY and CDR2 is SAAADI. The CDR3 is CASRDTGTGVEKLFF. The CDR3 DNA sequence: TGCGCCAGCAGAGATACCGGGACAGGGGTTGAAAAACTGTTTTTT.

The CDR3 DNA is TGTGCCAGCAGCTTGGGGCAGGGGCTCAGGAACACTGAAGCTTTCTTT. Translation gives CASSLGQGLRNTEAFF. The chain joins TRBV5-5 to TRBJ1-1, with D possibly being TRBD1 (6 bases). CDR3 length: 16 residues. The germline CDR1 and CDR2 sequences are SGHKS and YYEKEE (reference sequence). With 0 bases removed from V and 1 base from J, the gap between germline ends came to 13 bases.